Below are 23 T cell receptor beta chains sequenced from a single sample in a study of blood T cell repertoires in COVID-19. Data came from immunoSEQ multiplex PCR; TCRdb stores just in-frame clones and leaves some out. The sample yields 250,000 to 300,000 clones, over 80% seen once. Sequencing was done on a sample of peripheral blood. These receptors were taken from a woman aged 40 to 50 with acute or convalescent COVID-19.

The chain carries TRBV6-5 and TRBJ1-1, with 8 positions matching TRBD1. Trimming took 6 bases from V and 4 from J; bases not matched to a gene: 4. The germline V gene encodes CDR1 MNHEY and CDR2 SVGAGI. This CDR3 comprises 13 residues. The CDR3 bases are TGTGCCAGCAGGGCGACAGGGGTCACTGAAGCTTTCTTT. It yields the protein CASRATGVTEAFF.

V is TRBV13 and J is TRBJ2-2, with 7 bases fitting TRBD2. Germline CDR1 PRHDT, CDR2 FYEKMQ (reference sequence). CDR3 size: 16 residues. V lost 5 bases, J lost 1 base, and 7 bases stayed unmatched. This CDR3 is CASSHAGGLNTGELFF. The CDR3 DNA reads as TGTGCCAGCAGCCACGCCGGGGGGTTGAACACCGGGGAGCTGTTTTTT.

This clone was observed a single time. CDR3 DNA: TGTGCCAGCAGCGCCGAATTTGACAGGGGTCGAGGGCAGTTCTTC. As protein: CASSAEFDRGRGQFF. V is TRBV9 and J is TRBJ2-1; 8 nucleotides align to TRBD1. Germline V gives CDR1 SGDLS, CDR2 YYNGEE. This CDR3 has 15 residues. The junction had 14 bases not matched to a gene; V was cut back by 3 bases and J by 12 bases.

This chain connects TRBV19 to TRBJ1-2; 7 bases are shared with TRBD1. Germline V gene data show CDR1 as LNHDA and CDR2 as SQIVND (reference sequence). V lost 6 bases, J lost 8 bases, and 6 bases stayed unmatched. The CDR3 runs to 12 residues. Here the CDR3 DNA reads TGTGCCAGTAGGAAACAGGGGATCGGCTACACCTTC. This sequence encodes CASRKQGIGYTF.

The chain is built from TRBV6-5 and TRBJ1-5; possibly TRBD1 for D (5 bases). V shed 8 bases and J shed 9 bases, with 17 bases lying between them. CDR1 and CDR2 from the germline V gene are MNHEY and SVGAGI. CDR3 length: 13 residues. The CDR3 reads CASFPGGFWPQHF. The CDR3 region has the DNA TGTGCCAGCTTCCCTGGGGGGTTCTGGCCCCAGCATTTT.

V is TRBV19 and J is TRBJ1-1; possible D gene TRBD1, 5 bases. Germline CDR1 is LNHDA and CDR2 is SQIVND (reference sequence). CDR3 length equals 14 residues. Deletions cut 3 bases from V and 6 bases from J, with 14 bases between. The CDR3: CASSIRGALPEAFF. In DNA, the CDR3 is TGTGCCAGTAGTATTAGGGGTGCATTACCTGAAGCTTTCTTT.

This clone came up once. This chain joins TRBV2 and TRBJ1-4, with D possibly matching TRBD1 (5 bases). The V gene's germline CDR1 is SNHLY and CDR2 FYNNEI. The CDR3 covers 15 residues. V was shortened by 3 bases and J by 9 bases, with 17 bases between the two germline ends. CDR3 sequence: CASSDGGGLNKKLFF. As DNA, the CDR3 is TGTGCCAGCAGTGACGGCGGGGGATTGAATAAAAAACTGTTTTTT.

The count of this clone is one. The chain employs TRBV4-1 and TRBJ1-1; TRBD1 agrees at 7 bases. The CDR3 extends over 15 amino acids. In germline, CDR1 is MGHRA, CDR2 YSYEKL. V was pared by 0 bases and J by 11 bases, with 12 bases of the junction left unmatched. The chain's CDR3 is CASSQDLGTVKGAFF. As DNA, the CDR3 is TGCGCCAGCAGCCAAGACTTAGGGACAGTGAAAGGGGCTTTCTTT.

This clone was found a few times. The genes are TRBV11-1 and TRBJ2-1; 13 bases fit TRBD2. The V and J ends lost 5 bases and 7 bases, in that order; junction bases with no gene match: 5. This CDR3 is built from 15 residues. Germline assignment: CDR1 SGHAT and CDR2 FQDESV (reference sequence). CDR3 amino acids: CASSHTSGGANEQFF. The CDR3 region has the DNA TGTGCCAGCAGCCATACTAGCGGGGGGGCAAATGAGCAGTTCTTC. The whole variable domain, remainder taken from reference TRBV11-1 and TRBJ2-1, is EAEVAQSPRYKITEKSQAVAFWCDPISGHATLYWYRQILGQGPELLVQFQDESVVDDSQLPKDRFSAERLKGVDSTLKIQPAELGDSAMYLCASSHTSGGANEQFFGPGTRLTVL.

This chain connects TRBV29-1 to TRBJ2-1; 7 bases fit TRBD2. Per the germline V gene, CDR1 is SQVTM and CDR2 is ANQGSEA. Trimming removed 6 bases from V and 4 bases from J; junction bases left unmatched: 15. There are 16 residues in the CDR3. For the CDR3, the DNA is TGCAGCGTGGGGGGGGTTGACAGAAAAGTATACAATGAGCAGTTCTTC. This translates into CSVGGVDRKVYNEQFF.

This clone has a count of ten or more. The chain has TRBV4-1 and TRBJ2-2, with 9 bases matching TRBD2. Germline assignment: CDR1 MGHRA and CDR2 YSYEKL. Losses at the gene ends were 3 bases for V and 4 bases for J; bases not matched to a gene: 6. The CDR3 has 16 residues. CDR3 nucleotides: TGCGCCAGCAGCCATCCTAGCGGGGCTCCCACCGGGGAGCTGTTTTTT. Protein product: CASSHPSGAPTGELFF.

This clone occurred a few times. Other DNA sequences in the sample encode the same CDR3. V and J are TRBV9 and TRBJ1-2, with 8 bases matching TRBD1. Germline V gene sequence: CDR1 SGDLS, CDR2 YYNGEE. The J segment lost 4 bases and the V segment lost 0 bases, leaving 5 bases of the junction unmatched. There are 15 residues in the CDR3. CDR3 in DNA: TGTGCCAGCAGCGTAGGACAGGGGAACGCCTATGGCTACACCTTC. Residues: CASSVGQGNAYGYTF.

This chain connects TRBV27 to TRBJ1-1; D might be TRBD1 (6 bases). V lost 1 base, J lost 1 base, and 10 bases lay in between. The CDR3 is 15 amino acids. Per the germline V gene, CDR1 is MNHEY and CDR2 is SMNVEV (reference sequence). The CDR3 bases are TGTGCCAGCAGTTTATTGGGACAATCGAACACTGAAGCTTTCTTT. This codes for CASSLLGQSNTEAFF.

The chain has TRBV6-5 and TRBJ1-5; 7 positions agree with TRBD1. The V segment lost 8 bases and the J segment 0 bases; nucleotides outside the gene matches: 7. Germline V lookup: CDR1 MNHEY, CDR2 SVGAGI. The CDR3 is 15 residues long. The DNA for the CDR3 is TGTGCCAGCCCAAGGACAGGTTATAGCAATCAGCCCCAGCATTTT. As protein: CASPRTGYSNQPQHF.

This chain connects TRBV11-2 to TRBJ2-5; 8 bases fit TRBD2. The V gene's germline CDR1 is SGHAT and CDR2 FQNNGV. V was pared by 2 bases and J by 1 base, with 9 bases of the junction left unmatched. The CDR3 spans 17 residues. DNA of the CDR3: TGTGCCAGCAGCTTAAACCGGGGGGGCAGGATCCAAGAGACCCAGTACTTC. Protein sequence: CASSLNRGGRIQETQYF. Complete variable domain (other parts from reference TRBV11-2 and TRBJ2-5): EAGVAQSPRYKIIEKRQSVAFWCNPISGHATLYWYQQILGQGPKLLIQFQNNGVVDDSQLPKDRFSAERLKGVDSTLKIQPAKLEDSAVYLCASSLNRGGRIQETQYFGPGTRLLVL.

The CDR3 nucleotides read TGTGCCAGCAGTTACTCGTACAGGAACACTGAAGCTTTCTTT. This codes for CASSYSYRNTEAFF. This chain uses TRBV6-5 with TRBJ1-1; D gene unclear. Germline V CDR1 and CDR2: MNHEY, SVGAGI. The V gene lost 0 bases and the J gene lost 1 base, with 6 bases spanning the gap. CDR3 length: 14 residues.

The J gene is TRBJ1-1, the V gene TRBV29-1; D perhaps matches TRBD1 (6 bases). Germline V gives CDR1 SQVTM, CDR2 ANQGSEA. The CDR3 has 13 amino acids. V was trimmed by 7 bases and J by 4 bases, leaving 16 bases between them. DNA for the CDR3: TGCAGCGCAACCCTAACAGGGACCACTGAAGCTTTCTTT. This encodes CSATLTGTTEAFF.

The chain combines TRBV30 with TRBJ1-1; weak D call: TRBD1 (5 bases). The CDR3 spans 13 residues. The germline gives CDR1 GTSNPN, CDR2 SVGIG (reference sequence). V lost 6 bases and J lost 1, with 12 bases in between. CDR3 sequence (DNA): TGTGCCTGCCAGGGAGGGGAGAACACTGAAGCTTTCTTT. Protein sequence: CACQGGENTEAFF.

The rearrangement uses TRBV29-1 and TRBJ1-1; 8 bases fit TRBD1. CDR3 length equals 15 residues. The J segment lost 6 bases and the V segment lost 8 bases, leaving 17 bases of the junction unmatched. Germline V gene sequence: CDR1 SQVTM, CDR2 ANQGSEA. The CDR3 nucleotides read TGCAGCACCCGGACAGGGTTTCAGGGAGACTCTGAAGCTTTCTTT. Encoded protein: CSTRTGFQGDSEAFF.

The rearrangement uses TRBV7-9 and TRBJ1-5; weak D call: TRBD1 (5 bases). This CDR3 comprises 16 residues. V was trimmed by 3 bases and J by 3 bases, leaving 15 bases between them. Per the germline V gene, CDR1 is SEHNR and CDR2 is FQNEAQ (reference sequence). The CDR3 nucleotides are TGTGCCAGCAGCTTTGGGGGGAGTTTTGACAATCAGCCCCAGCATTTT. It encodes CASSFGGSFDNQPQHF.

The gene calls are TRBV30 and TRBJ1-1, with a tentative D call TRBD1 (5 bases). CDR1 is GTSNPN and CDR2 is SVGIG in the germline V gene (reference sequence). V dropped 5 bases and J dropped 1 base, with 11 bases sitting between them. This CDR3 contains 13 residues. CDR3 residues: CAWQKQANTEAFF. For the CDR3, the DNA is TGTGCCTGGCAAAAACAGGCGAACACTGAAGCTTTCTTT.

This chain joins TRBV7-8 and TRBJ2-3, with 10 bases lining up with TRBD2. Losses at the gene ends were 1 base for V and 4 bases for J; bases not matched to a gene: 8. There are 17 residues in the CDR3. CDR1 and CDR2 from the germline V gene are SGHVS and FQNEAQ. CDR3 protein: CASSLVRSGGYADTQYF. Written as DNA, the CDR3 is TGTGCCAGCAGCTTAGTTCGTAGCGGGGGGTACGCAGATACGCAGTATTTT.

V gene TRBV10-2 combines with J gene TRBJ2-1, with D possibly being TRBD2 (5 bases). V was cut by 2 bases and J by 13 bases, with 9 bases left in between. The CDR3 length is 11 residues. The germline CDR1 and CDR2 sequences are WSHSY and SAAADI. CDR3 DNA: TGCGCCAGCAGTGAGATGGGAGATCAGTTCTTC. This codes for CASSEMGDQFF.